These 11 T cell receptor beta chains were all obtained from the same sample, sequenced in a study of T cell responses to AZD1222 COVID-19 vaccine. The data were produced by immunoSEQ multiplex PCR, yet TCRdb's version contains in-frame clones alone and is incomplete. The repertoire holds over 80,000 clones, roughly nine tenths seen once, with roughly 29% in the top ten. This specimen was peripheral blood, taken on day 0 of AZD1222 vaccination. Receptors were obtained from an adult in good health.

This chain connects TRBV24-1 to TRBJ2-1, with TRBD2 matching 14 bases. CDR1 is KGHDR, CDR2 SFDVKD, per germline. V dropped 4 bases and J dropped 4; count of bases not matched to a gene: 8. The CDR3 has 18 amino acids. The CDR3 region has the DNA TGTGCCACCAGTGACTCCGGGACTAGCGGGAGTTTTTACAATGAGCAGTTCTTC. Amino acid sequence: CATSDSGTSGSFYNEQFF.

The count of this clone is one. V gene TRBV9 combines with J gene TRBJ2-5, with 12 bases identical to TRBD2. This CDR3 is built from 15 residues. The J segment lost 6 bases and the V segment lost 3 bases, leaving 6 bases of the junction unmatched. The germline V gene encodes CDR1 SGDLS and CDR2 YYNGEE. As DNA, the CDR3 is TGTGCCAGCAGCGAACTAGCGGGAGGAGGAAAGACCCAGTACTTC. Translated: CASSELAGGGKTQYF.

This rearrangement joins TRBV20-1 to TRBJ1-6, with D possibly being TRBD1 (5 bases). V lost 3 bases and J 9 bases, leaving 18 bases between the germline ends. This CDR3 is 15 amino acids long. The germline V gene encodes CDR1 DFQATT and CDR2 SNEGSKA (reference sequence). CDR3 loop: CSASRWGGGGSPLHF. DNA of the CDR3: TGCAGTGCTAGTCGTTGGGGAGGTGGGGGTTCACCCCTCCACTTT.

The V call is TRBV9, the J call TRBJ2-1, with unresolved D. V lost 0 bases to trimming and J lost 4 bases, with 11 bases between them. Germline values: CDR1 SGDLS, CDR2 YYNGEE. The CDR3 has 15 amino acids. In DNA form, the CDR3 reads TGTGCCAGCAGCGTAGGAGGATTACTATACAATGAGCAGTTCTTC. It yields the protein CASSVGGLLYNEQFF.

The J gene is TRBJ2-5, the V gene TRBV21-1. TRBV21-1 is tagged as a pseudogene. The CDR3 spans 16 residues. The DNA for the CDR3 is TGTGCCAGCAGCAAAAGGATAGTTGGTGGGAAGGAGACCCAGTACTTC. The encoded protein is CASSKRIVGGKETQYF.

The rearrangement links TRBV28 to TRBJ2-7; TRBD1 aligns across 8 bases. Looked up from germline, CDR1 is MDHEN and CDR2 is SYDVKM. With 6 bases clipped from V and 0 bases from J, the junction kept 7 bases outside the gene matches. The CDR3 contains 15 residues. The CDR3 loop is CASSPDRVSSYEQYF. As DNA, the CDR3 is TGTGCCAGCAGCCCGGACAGGGTGAGCTCCTACGAGCAGTACTTC.

The chain couples TRBV20-1 to TRBJ1-1; TRBD1 matches 7 bases. The CDR3 totals 11 residues. V lost 6 bases and J lost 5; bases outside the gene matches: 3. Germline CDR1 DFQATT, CDR2 SNEGSKA (reference sequence). The CDR3 nucleotides are TGCAGTGCGGCACAGGGGACTGAAGCTTTCTTT. This sequence encodes CSAAQGTEAFF.

The table lists this clone with a count of one. The rearrangement uses TRBV7-9 and TRBJ1-3; a weak D match, TRBD1 (5 bases). The CDR3 consists of 15 residues. Trimming took 7 bases from V and 3 from J, leaving 16 bases between them. Germline assignment: CDR1 SEHNR and CDR2 FQNEAQ (reference sequence). This CDR3 is CASTPSGTIGNTIYF. CDR3 coding DNA: TGTGCCAGCACCCCGTCCGGGACGATTGGAAACACCATATATTTT.

This rearrangement joins TRBV11-3 to TRBJ2-5, with a tentative D call TRBD2 (7 bases). The length of the CDR3 is 14 residues. Germline V gene sequence: CDR1 SGHNT, CDR2 YENEEA. The V end was cut by 5 bases, the J end by 2 bases, with 12 bases between. The CDR3 is CASSRGAAQETQYF. The CDR3 bases are TGTGCCAGCAGCCGGGGGGCAGCTCAAGAGACCCAGTACTTC. Full variable domain (outside the CDR3, taken from reference TRBV11-3 and TRBJ2-5): EAGVVQSPRYKIIEKKQPVAFWCNPISGHNTLYWYLQNLGQGPELLIRYENEEAVDDSQLPKDRFSAERLKGVDSTLKIQPAELGDSAVYLCASSRGAAQETQYFGPGTRLLVL.

The chain uses TRBV2 and TRBJ1-2; a possible D gene is TRBD1 (6 bases). The germline V gene has CDR1 SNHLY and CDR2 FYNNEI. The CDR3 loop spans 13 amino acids. V was shortened by 10 bases and J by 4 bases, with 16 bases between the two germline ends. CDR3 amino acids: CATLNRVSYGYTF. As DNA, the CDR3 is TGTGCCACCCTGAACAGGGTCAGCTATGGCTACACCTTC. Looking up the rest from reference TRBV2 and TRBJ1-2 gives the full variable domain: EPEVTQTPSHQVTQMGQEVILRCVPISNHLYFYWYRQILGQKVEFLVSFYNNEISEKSEIFDDQFSVERPDGSNFTLKIRSTKLEDSAMYFCATLNRVSYGYTFGSGTRLTVV.

This clone was seen more than once but under ten times. The chain links TRBV3-1 (or the pseudogene TRBV3-2) to TRBJ2-5; 12 bases fit TRBD2. The V gene's germline CDR1 is LGHDT and CDR2 YNNKEL (reference sequence). After removal of 3 bases from V and 5 bases from J, the junction contained 4 bases not matched to a gene. The CDR3 runs 15 residues. CDR3 nucleotide sequence: TGTGCCAGCAGCCAGTACGGACTAGCGGGGGAGACCCAGTACTTC. Protein product: CASSQYGLAGETQYF.